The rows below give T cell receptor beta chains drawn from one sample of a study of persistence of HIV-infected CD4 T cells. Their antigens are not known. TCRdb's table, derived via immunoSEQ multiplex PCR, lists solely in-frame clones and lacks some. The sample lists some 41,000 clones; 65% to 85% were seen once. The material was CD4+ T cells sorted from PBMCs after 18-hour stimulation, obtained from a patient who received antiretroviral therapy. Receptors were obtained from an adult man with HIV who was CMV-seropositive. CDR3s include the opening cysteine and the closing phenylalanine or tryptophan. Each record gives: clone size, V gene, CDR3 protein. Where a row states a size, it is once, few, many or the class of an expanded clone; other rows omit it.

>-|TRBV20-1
CSAGKGTEAFF
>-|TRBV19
CASSSRDVRNTEAFF
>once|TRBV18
CASSSQGRYTGELFF
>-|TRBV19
CASKRVGETPLHF
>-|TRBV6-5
CAGSDSGTGAYEQYF
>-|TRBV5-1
CASSLEGGGAYEQYF
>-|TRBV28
CASSRQEHTGELFF
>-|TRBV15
CATSRDRGFSNQPQHF
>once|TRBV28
CASSPTGDYGYTF
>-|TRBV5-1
CASSLGGGETQYF
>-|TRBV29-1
CSVEHGYGYTF
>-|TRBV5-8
CASSATGGSTEAFF
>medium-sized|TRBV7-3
CASSRRQGGRSYNSPLHF
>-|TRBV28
CASSLMDRPPNYGYTF
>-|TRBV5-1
CASSPRRDGSYEQYF
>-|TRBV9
CASSVVPGGANVLTF
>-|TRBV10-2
CASSETGPYEQYF
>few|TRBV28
CASSLDSSYEQYF
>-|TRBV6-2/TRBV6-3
CASSFRDSPANEQFF
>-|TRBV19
CASSIGGTKNIQYF
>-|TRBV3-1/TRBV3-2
CASSQTPGAGKGYNEQFF
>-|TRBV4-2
CASSQGATNEKLFF
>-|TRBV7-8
CASSPPTGVTGELFF
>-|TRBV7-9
CASSLTTVYNEQFF
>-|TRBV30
CAWASGARDTQYF
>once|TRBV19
CASSFSGSAGYTF
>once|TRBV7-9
CASSRSRGNMNTEAFF
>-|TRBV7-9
CASSSGTANEKLFF
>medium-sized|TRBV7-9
CASSLRPTGEQYF
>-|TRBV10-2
CASSGTGGPGQPQHF
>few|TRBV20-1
CSVYRGYEQYF
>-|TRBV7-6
CASSSGPGGNSPLHF
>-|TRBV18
CASSLLRPGGGNTEAFF
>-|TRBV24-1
CATSARGGATDTQYF
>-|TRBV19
CASSIKVDSPLHF
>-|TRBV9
CASTPGTANYEAFF
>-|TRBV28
CASRLGTGGAHSNQPQHF
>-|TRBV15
CATSRDNEQFF
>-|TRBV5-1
CASSLNTGGRNEQFF
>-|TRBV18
CASSLENMGIGYTF
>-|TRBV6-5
CASSLRVNQPQHF
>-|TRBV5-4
CASSLARGNNSPLHF
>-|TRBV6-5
CASSYSPKAREKLFF
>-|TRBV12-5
CASGYWGKGNTIYF
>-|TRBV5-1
CASSLVPLKETQYF
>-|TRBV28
CASSFQSGGNYGYTF
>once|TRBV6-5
CASRGGRNEKLFF
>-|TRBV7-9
CASSLAAAEREKLFF
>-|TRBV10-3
CAIRDRGQGGYTF
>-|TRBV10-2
CASSVTGDNEQFF
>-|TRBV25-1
CASSERRVANTGELFF
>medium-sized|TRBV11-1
CASSHRGEKLFF
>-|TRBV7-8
CASSSATRNEQFF
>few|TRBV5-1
CASSPGAAANTGELFF
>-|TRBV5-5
CASSTLSGTVQETQYF
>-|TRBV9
CASSVGVAGETDTQYF
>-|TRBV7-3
CASSSFLGNEQFF
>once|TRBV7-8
CASSLRPSADTQYF
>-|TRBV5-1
CASSSATGGNSPLHF